This entry features one T cell receptor (beta chain) sequence. What it binds is unknown. The ends lost 5 bases at V and 8 bases at J; junction bases unmatched: 11. The germline V gene has CDR1 SGHNT and CDR2 YENEEA. The CDR3 consists of 15 residues. The data were obtained in a study of breast tumors, draining lymph nodes, adjacent tissues. Samples came from axillary lymph nodes draining the breast cancer. Study conclusions and caveats: Data only fit, rather than demonstrated, lymph node origin of most tumor T cells. Tumor and nontumor repertoires were significantly more similar in luminal-like than in basal-like breast cancer. Tumors had less TCR diversity than lymph nodes, more than nontumor tissue.

TCRdb reanalysed the multiplex PCR reads using MiXCR and keeps one entry per CDR3 protein. Among some 170,000 distinct CDR3 sequences listed, 33% were seen once. The sample taken for sequencing was axillary lymph node tissue. The TCR comes from a female donor with breast cancer. Some clones in this sample may be carry-over from other donors' samples. The chain has TRBV11-3 and TRBJ2-1, with TRBD1 matching 8 bases. The CDR3 sequence: CASSLRTGTLDEQFF. The CDR3 coding sequence is TGTGCCAGCAGCCTCCGGACAGGGACCTTGGATGAGCAGTTCTTC.